Sequencing of this T cell receptor beta chain was carried out in a study of OX40 agonist ivuxolimab in advanced cancers. About the study as a whole: Ivuxolimab was a fully human IgG2 agonistic monoclonal antibody targeting the costimulatory receptor OX40 (CD134). Intravenous ivuxolimab was administered to patients every 2 weeks at six dose levels: 0.01, 0.1, 0.3, 1.5, 3 and 10 mg/kg. Of the roughly 51 dose-escalation patients, hepatocellular carcinoma was present in approximately 20, melanoma in around 15, renal cell carcinoma in 9 and head and neck cancer in 9. In the dose-escalation cohort, 82.7% of patients were male, and the mean age was approximately 60 years, with a range of about 23 to 85. Patients were allowed to have had prior anti-PD-1, anti-PD-L1 or anti-CTLA-4 therapy, and roughly 40% of the dose-escalation patients had been treated with checkpoint inhibitors. Three dose-escalation patients achieved partial responses, one with hepatocellular carcinoma and two with cutaneous melanoma. Peripheral TCRbeta sequencing was intended to test whether TCR sequence diversity was altered and clonal T-cell expansion was caused by ivuxolimab. The paper covers the monotherapy dose-escalation part of the phase I ivuxolimab trial, which included N ≈ 50 patients.

Findings and caveats that apply to the study as a whole: Antigen specificity was not determined for the clonally expanded peripheral T cells. Low levels of normalized T-cell clonal expansion were also shown by some nonresponding patients. Clonal expansion of both CD4+ and CD8+ blood T cells was observed from baseline to week 6 at doses 0.1 to 3.0 mg/kg. In partial responders in the 0.1-3.0 mg/kg groups, normalized peripheral clonal expansion was found to be among the lowest, especially among CD8+ T cells. After ivuxolimab, CD8+ T cells had more expanded clones than CD4+ T cells on average.

For sequencing of the TCRbeta CDR3 region, genomic DNA was extracted from the sorted cells. The immunoSEQ Assay was used for sequencing of TCRbeta CDR3 regions. The clones in this table, taken by TCRdb from immuneACCESS, are in-frame only. Not every clone is retained; where verified, under half of the shortfall comes from an unresolved V gene, and the cause of the rest is unknown. For this sample the table gives 80,000 to 90,000 clones, of which around 80% were detected only once. About 1.7% of the sample comes from the top ten. The CDR3 numbers 14 residues from cysteine through phenylalanine. Only CDR3 DNA remains: 42 bases, in frame from the first base. CDR1 and CDR2 are read off the germline V gene as SNHLY and FYNNEI. V sheds 5 bases and J sheds 3 bases, leaving 13 bases between their ends. Patients with a history of autoimmune disease or receiving systemic immunosuppression were excluded from the trial. In every dose cohort, peripheral blood was drawn for TCR sequencing at baseline, cycle 4 day 1, and cycle 7 day 1. The samples were taken from a phase I, first-in-human, multicenter, open-label dose-escalation trial of ivuxolimab. Adults with locally advanced or metastatic melanoma, renal cell carcinoma, hepatocellular carcinoma or head and neck squamous cell carcinoma were enrolled in the trial. Before TCR sequencing, CD4+ T cells and CD8+ T cells were sorted from peripheral blood as separate populations.

To note about this clone: What antigen it recognizes has not been identified. One base away there is no much larger clone; base qualities are not given.

This sequence originates from an adult with an advanced solid tumor such as melanoma, head and neck, liver or kidney cancer. This chain is built from TRBV2 and TRBJ2-5; the D gene identity is not certain. Specimen: CD4+ or CD8+ T cells sorted from blood, collected in a trial of the OX40 agonist ivuxolimab. Here is the DNA: TGTGCCAGCAGTTCTAGTCTTTACAAAGAGACCCAGTACTTC. The encoded protein is CASSSSLYKETQYF.